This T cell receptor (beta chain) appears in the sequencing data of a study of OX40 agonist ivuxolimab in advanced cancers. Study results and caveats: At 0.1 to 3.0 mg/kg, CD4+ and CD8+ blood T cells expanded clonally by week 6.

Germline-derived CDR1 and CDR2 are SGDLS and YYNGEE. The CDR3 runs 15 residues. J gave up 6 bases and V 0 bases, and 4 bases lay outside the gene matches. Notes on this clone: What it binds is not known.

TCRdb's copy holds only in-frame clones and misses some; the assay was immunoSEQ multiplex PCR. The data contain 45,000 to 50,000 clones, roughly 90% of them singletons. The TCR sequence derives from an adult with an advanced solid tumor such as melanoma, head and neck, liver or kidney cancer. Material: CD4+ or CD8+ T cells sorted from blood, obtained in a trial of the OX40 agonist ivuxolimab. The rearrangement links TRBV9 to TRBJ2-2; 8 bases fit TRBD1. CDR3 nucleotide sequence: TGTGCCAGCAGCGTAGGCAGGGGGCTCGCCGGGGAGCTGTTTTTT. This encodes CASSVGRGLAGELFF.